A single sample is the source of the 8 T cell receptor beta chains below, sequenced in a study of blood T cells in healthy people across ages. Primed by a sample-barcoded 5' primer and a J-beta primer mix, a second PCR proceeded for 7 to 11 cycles. TCRdb passed the 5' RACE reads through MiXCR, listing each CDR3 protein once. The sample holds approximately 730,000 distinct CDR3 sequences, 40% to 45% seen once. Material: blood. The receptors here all came from a woman aged 55-69 years in good health.

In regard to this clonotype: A read error may account for a junction end that differs from germline. The V and J genes are TRBV5-1 and TRBJ2-3; D is possibly TRBD1 or TRBD2 (5 bases each). Germline assignment: CDR1 SGHRS and CDR2 YFSETQ. The CDR3 covers 14 residues. Written as DNA, the CDR3 is TGCGCCAGCGGCTTCCTGGGACGCACAGATACGCAGTATTTT. Its protein is CASGFLGRTDTQYF.

The DNA of the CDR3 is TGCAGCAGCAGGGGTGGCTATGGCTACACCTTC. Its protein is CSSRGGYGYTF. The chain uses TRBV29-1 and TRBJ1-2; possible D gene TRBD1, 6 bases. V lost 8 bases, J lost 4 bases, and 11 bases lay in between. There are 11 residues in the CDR3. CDR1 is SQVTM, CDR2 ANQGSEA, per germline.

The chain is built from TRBV6-6 and TRBJ2-5, with D perhaps assigned TRBD1 or TRBD2 (6 bases each). CDR1 and CDR2 from the germline V gene are MNHNY and SVGAGI (reference sequence). The ends were cut back, 6 bases at V and 3 bases at J, with 17 bases in the middle. The CDR3 is made up of 15 amino acids. The CDR3 DNA follows: TGTGCCAGCAGCCGGTGGGGGGACATAAAAGAGACCCAGTACTTC. Its translation is CASSRWGDIKETQYF.

This chain links TRBV20-1 with TRBJ2-3, with no clear D. Trimming pared 6 bases from V and 4 bases from J, leaving 20 bases between. CDR1 and CDR2 (germline): DFQATT, SNEGSKA (reference sequence). CDR3 size: 15 residues. The CDR3 DNA follows: TGCAGTGCCACACGCGAGACGGGCCTTGCAGATACGCAGTATTTT. It translates to CSATRETGLADTQYF.

This chain joins TRBV10-3 and TRBJ2-3; D remains unclear. Trimming pared 0 bases from V and 4 bases from J, leaving 5 bases between. Per germline, CDR1 ENHRY and CDR2 SYGVKD. This CDR3 has 13 residues. The DNA of the CDR3 is TGTGCCATCAGTGAGTCCTTGGCAGATACGCAGTATTTT. Translated, it gives CAISESLADTQYF.

On this clonotype itself: Sequence at one end of the junction differs from germline and may be a read error. The chain links TRBV4-3 to TRBJ1-2; D not certain. CDR3 length equals 15 residues. Per germline, CDR1 LGHNA and CDR2 YSLEER. The CDR3 loop is CASSQGRAQVYGCTF. The CDR3 bases are TGCGCCAGCAGCCAAGGCCGCGCTCAGGTCTATGGCTGCACCTTC.

This clonotype has a count of ten or more. The chain uses TRBV7-3 and TRBJ2-5, with D hard to call. This CDR3 has 14 amino acids. Germline lookup yields CDR1 SGHTA and CDR2 FQGTGA. V was trimmed by 4 bases and J by 5 bases, leaving 14 bases between them. CDR3 protein: CASSSPGKGETQYF. As DNA, the CDR3 is TGTGCCAGCAGCTCCCCGGGTAAAGGGGAGACCCAGTACTTC.

The V gene is TRBV19, the J gene TRBJ1-2, with D unresolved. V gave up 1 base and J gave up 4 bases, with 10 bases separating them. From germline, CDR1 is LNHDA and CDR2 SQIVND (reference sequence). The CDR3 has 14 amino acids. This chain's CDR3 is CASSIVEGTYGYTF. CDR3 DNA: TGTGCCAGTAGTATAGTCGAGGGCACCTATGGCTACACCTTC.